This T cell receptor beta chain appears in the sequencing data of a study of response to subunit inactivated influenza vaccine. TCRdb ran MiXCR on the RT-PCR reads and lists one entry per CDR3 protein. The table lists about 650,000 distinct CDR3 sequences, approximately 15% of them singletons. Study-level points and caveats: Authors suggested each seasonal flu vaccination may recruit only limited numbers of new T cells.

Concerning this clonotype itself: The antigen remains undetermined.

The source was PBMCs from blood, collected 12 days after vaccination. This TCR derives from a man aged 50 or older who received an inactivated influenza vaccine.

CDR3 region: CASSDGLSSYEQYF. CDR3 sequence (DNA): TGCGCCAGCAGTGACGGGCTGAGCTCCTACGAGCAGTACTTC. The chain couples TRBV10-2 to TRBJ2-7; D gene unclear. The V end was cut by 3 bases, the J end by 0 bases, with 9 bases between. Looked up from germline, CDR1 is WSHSY and CDR2 is SAAADI. The CDR3 runs 14 residues.